The 7 T cell receptor beta chains in this list originate from one sample, sequenced in a study of Ad26.COV2.S vaccination and SARS-CoV-2 variants. Profiled with immunoSEQ multiplex PCR; TCRdb holds only in-frame clones, not every one. The table records more than 300,000 clones, about 82% of them present only once. Described treatment: roughly 19 received Ad26.COV2.S at low or high dose, single or two shots; 5 received placebo; per-sample allocation not given. Collection of the samples took place on day 63 after the first injection of vaccine or placebo. The source material was peripheral blood, sampled in a trial of Ad26.COV2.S vaccine versus placebo. The receptors derive from a person aged 18 to 65 who received the Ad26.COV2.S COVID-19 vaccine or a placebo.

The genes are TRBV10-1 and TRBJ2-3; D is possibly TRBD1 (6 bases). The germline CDR1 and CDR2 sequences are WNHNN and SYGVQD (reference sequence). The CDR3 sequence is 13 residues long. Trimming left V 4 bases short and J 4 bases short, with 9 bases between. CDR3 in amino acids: CASSGQAPDTQYF. The CDR3 DNA reads as TGCGCCAGCAGTGGACAGGCTCCAGATACGCAGTATTTT.

With respect to this clone: The junction departs from the called germline gene at one end, perhaps through a read error. The chain recombines TRBV7-2 with TRBJ2-1; 9 bases map to TRBD2. CDR1 and CDR2 (germline): SGHTA, FQGNSA. The CDR3 has 15 residues. The chain's CDR3 is CATSRLTSGDNEQFF. DNA of the CDR3: TGTGCCACCAGCCGTTTGACTAGCGGTGACAATGAGCAGTTCTTC. The variable domain in full, completed from reference TRBV7-2 and TRBJ2-1, reads GAGVSQSPSNKVTEKGKDVELRCDPISGHTALYWYRQSLGQGLEFLIYFQGNSAPDKSGLPSDRFSAERTGGSVSTLTIQRTQQEDSAVYLCATSRLTSGDNEQFFGPGTRLTVL.

The chain carries TRBV13 and TRBJ1-4; D perhaps matches TRBD1 (6 bases). V was trimmed by 2 bases and J by 6 bases, leaving 10 bases between them. Germline V CDR1 and CDR2: PRHDT, FYEKMQ (reference sequence). The CDR3 has 14 residues. CDR3 region: CASSLFRGDEKLFF. The DNA for the CDR3 is TGTGCCAGCAGCTTATTCAGGGGTGATGAAAAACTGTTTTTT.

The gene calls are TRBV7-9 and TRBJ1-3, with 7 positions matching TRBD1. V trimming: 1 base; J trimming: 2 bases; junction bases outside the gene matches: 5. The CDR3 sequence is 16 residues long. Germline V gene data show CDR1 as SEHNR and CDR2 as FQNEAQ (reference sequence). The DNA for the CDR3 is TGTGCCAGCAGCTTAGTGACAGGGTCTGCTGGAAACACCATATATTTT. Its protein product is CASSLVTGSAGNTIYF.

The genes are TRBV5-8 and TRBJ2-1; the D gene could be TRBD1 or TRBD2 (5 bases each). Germline CDR1 reads SGHTS; CDR2 reads YDEGEE. V shed 3 bases and J shed 9 bases, with 19 bases lying between them. The CDR3 totals 15 residues. The CDR3 sequence: CASSSGGQGYGEQFF. Written as DNA, the CDR3 is TGTGCCAGCAGCTCTGGCGGGCAGGGTTACGGTGAGCAGTTCTTC.

This clone appeared once. The chain links TRBV2 to TRBJ1-2; 7 nucleotides line up with TRBD1. CDR3 length: 15 residues. The junction had 6 bases not matched to a gene; V was cut back by 4 bases and J by 1 base. Per the germline V gene, CDR1 is SNHLY and CDR2 is FYNNEI. The CDR3 DNA sequence: TGTGCCAGCAGTGCATTTGGGACAGTTAACTATGGCTACACCTTC. It is translated as CASSAFGTVNYGYTF. Filled out from reference TRBV2 and TRBJ1-2, the complete variable domain reads EPEVTQTPSHQVTQMGQEVILRCVPISNHLYFYWYRQILGQKVEFLVSFYNNEISEKSEIFDDQFSVERPDGSNFTLKIRSTKLEDSAMYFCASSAFGTVNYGYTFGSGTRLTVV.

This sequence joins TRBV10-3 and TRBJ1-1; D gene ambiguous. Germline V gene sequence: CDR1 ENHRY, CDR2 SYGVKD. The ends were cut back, 3 bases at V and 0 bases at J, with 8 bases in the middle. CDR3 length equals 14 residues. The chain's CDR3 is CAISEKLMNTEAFF. The CDR3 nucleotides are TGTGCCATCAGTGAAAAGTTAATGAACACTGAAGCTTTCTTT.